The rows below give T cell receptor beta chains drawn from one sample of a study of blood T cells in healthy people across ages. TCRdb reprocessed the 5' RACE reads with MiXCR, giving one entry per CDR3 protein. The sample consists of approximately 2,000,000 distinct CDR3 sequences, around 42% of them appearing once. The source material was blood. The receptors here all came from a human donor in good health. CDR3s include the opening cysteine and the closing phenylalanine or tryptophan. A D gene is named only where the DNA matches it firmly. Size is stated for part of the rows, as once, few or many counts, or as a class when the clone is expanded.

CDR3 protein	CDR3 DNA	D gene	clone size	J gene	V gene
CAISDPGTEYLGSEKLFF	TGTGCCATCAGTGACCCCGGGACAGAATACCTGGGGAGTGAAAAACTGTTTTTT	TRBD1	.	TRBJ1-4	TRBV10-3
CASSDGQATFEAFF	TGTGCCAGCAGCGACGGACAGGCAACCTTTGAAGCTTTCTTT	TRBD1	.	TRBJ1-1	TRBV5-6
CSVEDRAGYEQYF	TGCAGCGTTGAGGACAGGGCGGGATACGAGCAGTACTTC	TRBD1	many	TRBJ2-7	TRBV29-1
CASSQDSLSTDTQYF	TGCGCCAGCAGCCAAGATTCCCTCAGCACAGATACGCAGTATTTT	.	few	TRBJ2-3	TRBV4-3
CASSYGSGGARDTQYF	TGTGCCAGCAGTTACGGTAGCGGGGGGGCCAGGGATACGCAGTATTTT	TRBD2	few	TRBJ2-3	TRBV6-6
CASSWGQGGFSEAFF	TGTGCCAGCAGTTGGGGACAGGGGGGCTTCAGTGAAGCTTTCTTT	TRBD1	.	TRBJ1-1	TRBV6-5
CASSPPLFGYAVF	TGCGCCAGCAGCCCCCCCCTCTTCGGATACGCAGTATTT	.	.	TRBJ2-3	TRBV4-1
CASTRTDKGQFF	TGTGCCAGCACCAGAACTGACAAAGGGCAGTTCTTC	.	.	TRBJ2-1	TRBV12-3/TRBV12-4
CASSLIRDRAQETKYF	TGTGCCAGCAGTTTAATACGGGACAGGGCCCAAGAGACCAAGTACTTC	TRBD1	.	TRBJ2-4	TRBV12-3/TRBV12-4
CASSTVGGSETQYF	TGTGCCAGCAGCACGGTAGGGGGTTCGGAGACCCAGTACTTC	.	.	TRBJ2-5	TRBV11-1
CASSQDSGGDYGYTF	TGCGCCAGCAGCCAAGATTCAGGCGGTGACTATGGCTACACCTTC	.	.	TRBJ1-2	TRBV4-3
CSVIDRDSYGYTF	TGCAGCGTCATCGACCGGGACAGTTATGGCTACACCTTC	TRBD1	.	TRBJ1-2	TRBV29-1
CASRDQRGGETQYF	TGTGCCAGCAGGGACCAAAGGGGGGGAGAGACCCAGTACTTC	.	.	TRBJ2-5	TRBV6-2/TRBV6-3
CASSLEFAANYGYTF	TGTGCCAGCAGCTTAGAATTTGCAGCTAACTATGGCTACACCTTC	.	few	TRBJ1-2	TRBV7-9
CTSSAGGPGNIQYF	TGCACCAGCAGCGCCGGGGGGCCCGGAAACATTCAGTACTTC	.	few	TRBJ2-4	TRBV5-1
CSATQGAGGEAFF	TGCAGTGCTACCCAGGGGGCGGGGGGTGAAGCTTTCTTT	TRBD1	.	TRBJ1-1	TRBV20-1
CSAEDRRDRGSYEQYF	TGCAGTGCTGAAGACCGCCGGGACAGGGGTTCCTACGAGCAGTACTTC	TRBD1	.	TRBJ2-7	TRBV20-1
CASSLDTYSYEQYF	TGTGCCAGCAGTTTAGACACCTACTCCTACGAGCAGTACTTC	.	few	TRBJ2-7	TRBV12-3/TRBV12-4
CASSVAVTGGLGTQYF	TGTGCCAGCAGCGTAGCTGTAACAGGGGGATTGGGGACCCAGTACTTC	TRBD1	.	TRBJ2-5	TRBV9
CASSEVGAQNEQYF	TGTGCCAGCAGTGAAGTGGGGGCGCAGAACGAGCAGTACTTC	.	few	TRBJ2-7	TRBV6-1
CASTTGSRDEQFF	TGTGCCAGCACCACAGGGAGCAGAGATGAGCAGTTCTTC	.	.	TRBJ2-1	TRBV5-4
CASSSSMDRTGDTQYF	TGTGCCAGCAGCTCTTCCATGGACAGGACCGGAGATACGCAGTATTTT	TRBD1	once	TRBJ2-3	TRBV7-8
CASRLWPGTGFGTGELFF	TGCGCCAGCAGGCTCTGGCCCGGGACAGGGTTTGGGACCGGGGAGCTGTTTTTT	TRBD1	few	TRBJ2-2	TRBV5-1
CASSPGGGWLDEQYF	TGCGCCAGCAGCCCCGGTGGGGGGTGGCTCGACGAGCAGTACTTC	.	few	TRBJ2-7	TRBV5-1
CASSADRYNEQFF	TGTGCCAGCAGTGCGGACAGGTACAATGAGCAGTTCTTC	TRBD1	few	TRBJ2-1	TRBV12-3/TRBV12-4
CASSFLNPNTGELFF	TGCGCCAGCAGCTTTCTAAATCCGAACACCGGGGAGCTGTTTTTT	.	few	TRBJ2-2	TRBV5-1
CASSLVRQPQHF	TGTGCCAGCAGCTTAGTCAGACAGCCCCAGCATTTT	.	few	TRBJ1-5	TRBV7-2
CASSPGTGDGETQYF	TGCGCCAGCAGCCCCGGGACAGGGGACGGAGAGACCCAGTACTTC	TRBD1	few	TRBJ2-5	TRBV5-1
CASTASGQQETQYF	TGTGCCAGCACCGCCTCTGGACAACAAGAGACCCAGTACTTC	.	few	TRBJ2-5	TRBV28
CASSFLNDGELFF	TGTGCCAGCAGCTTTTTAAACGACGGGGAGCTGTTTTTT	.	few	TRBJ2-2	TRBV7-2
CASSYSKGEGVGEQFF	TGTGCCAGCAGTTACTCGAAAGGGGAGGGGGTCGGTGAGCAGTTCTTC	.	few	TRBJ2-1	TRBV6-5